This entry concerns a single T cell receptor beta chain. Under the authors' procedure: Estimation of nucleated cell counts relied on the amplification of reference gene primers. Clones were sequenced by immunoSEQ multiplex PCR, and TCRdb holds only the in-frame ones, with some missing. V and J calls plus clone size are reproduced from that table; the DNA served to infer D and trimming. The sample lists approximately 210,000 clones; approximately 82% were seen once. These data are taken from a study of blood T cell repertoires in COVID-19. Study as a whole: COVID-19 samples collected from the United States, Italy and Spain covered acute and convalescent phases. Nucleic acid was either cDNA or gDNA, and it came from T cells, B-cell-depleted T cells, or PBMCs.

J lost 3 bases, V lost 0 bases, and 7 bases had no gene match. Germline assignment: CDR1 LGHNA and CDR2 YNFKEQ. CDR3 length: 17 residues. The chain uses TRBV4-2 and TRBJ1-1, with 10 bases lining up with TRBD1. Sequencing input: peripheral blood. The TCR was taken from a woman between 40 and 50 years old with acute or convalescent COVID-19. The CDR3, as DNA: TGTGCCAGCAGCCAAGATGGACAGGGGGGAATTGACACTGAAGCTTTCTTT. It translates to CASSQDGQGGIDTEAFF.